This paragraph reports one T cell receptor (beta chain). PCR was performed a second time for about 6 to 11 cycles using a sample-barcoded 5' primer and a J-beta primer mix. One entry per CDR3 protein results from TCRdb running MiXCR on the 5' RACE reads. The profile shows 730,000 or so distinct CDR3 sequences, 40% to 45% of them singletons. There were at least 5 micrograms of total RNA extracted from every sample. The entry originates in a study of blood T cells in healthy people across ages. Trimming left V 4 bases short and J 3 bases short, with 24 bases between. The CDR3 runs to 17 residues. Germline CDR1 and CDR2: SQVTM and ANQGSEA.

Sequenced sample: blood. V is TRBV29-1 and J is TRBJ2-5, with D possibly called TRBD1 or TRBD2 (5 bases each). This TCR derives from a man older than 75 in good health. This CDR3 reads CSVGGAGGVVTKETQYF. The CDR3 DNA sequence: TGCAGCGTTGGAGGGGCAGGAGGAGTCGTTACCAAAGAGACCCAGTACTTC.